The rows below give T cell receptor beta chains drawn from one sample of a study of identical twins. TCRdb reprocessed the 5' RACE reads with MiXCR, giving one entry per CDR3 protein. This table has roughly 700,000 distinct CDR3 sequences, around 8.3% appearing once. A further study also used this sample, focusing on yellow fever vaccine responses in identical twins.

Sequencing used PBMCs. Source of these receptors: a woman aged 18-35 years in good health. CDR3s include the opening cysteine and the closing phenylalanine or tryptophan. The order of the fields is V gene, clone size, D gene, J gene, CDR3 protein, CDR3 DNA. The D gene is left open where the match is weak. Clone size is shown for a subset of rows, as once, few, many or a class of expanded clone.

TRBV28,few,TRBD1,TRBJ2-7,CASSFLWDRPSYEQYF,TGTGCCAGCAGTTTCCTGTGGGACAGGCCCTCCTACGAGCAGTACTTC
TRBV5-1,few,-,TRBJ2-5,CASSFEFQETQYF,TGCGCCAGCAGCTTCGAGTTCCAAGAGACCCAGTACTTC
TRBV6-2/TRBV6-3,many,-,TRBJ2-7,CASSSPGLTYEQYF,TGTGCCAGCAGCTCCCCAGGTCTGACCTACGAGCAGTACTTC
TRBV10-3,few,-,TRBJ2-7,CAIGGLGNEQYF,TGTGCCATCGGCGGCCTAGGGAACGAGCAGTACTTC
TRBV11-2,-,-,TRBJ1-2,CASSLASGGSGNYGYTF,TGTGCCAGCAGCTTAGCCTCTGGGGGCAGCGGTAACTATGGCTACACCTTC
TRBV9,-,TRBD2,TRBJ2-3,CASSMTSGGRDTQYF,TGTGCCAGCAGTATGACTAGCGGGGGCAGAGATACGCAGTATTTT
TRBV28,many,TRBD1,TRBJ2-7,CASSFLGTDYEQYF,TGTGCCAGCAGTTTTCTTGGGACAGACTACGAGCAGTACTTC
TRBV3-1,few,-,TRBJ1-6,CASSLLPGARGSPLHF,TGTGCCAGCAGCCTCCTCCCGGGTGCGAGGGGTTCACCCCTCCACTTT
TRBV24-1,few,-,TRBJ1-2,CATSGTAPGYTF,TGTGCCACCAGTGGGACAGCCCCTGGCTACACCTTC
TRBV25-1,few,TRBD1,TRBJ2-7,CASSDLTGKAFYEQYF,TGTGCCAGCAGTGACTTGACAGGGAAAGCTTTCTACGAGCAGTACTTC
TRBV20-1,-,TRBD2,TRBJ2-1,CSSRGIAGPSYNEQFF,TGCAGCTCCAGGGGTATAGCGGGACCAAGTTACAATGAGCAGTTCTTC
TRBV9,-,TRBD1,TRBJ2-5,CASSVATGDPKETQYF,TGTGCCAGCAGCGTAGCGACAGGGGACCCTAAAGAGACCCAGTACTTC
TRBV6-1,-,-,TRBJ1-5,CASSFSPKNSNQPQHF,TGTGCCAGCTCTTTCAGCCCCAAAAATAGCAATCAGCCCCAGCATTTT
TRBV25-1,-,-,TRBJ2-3,CASSDGYGGASDTQYF,TGTGCCAGCAGTGACGGTTATGGGGGGGCGTCAGATACGCAGTATTTT
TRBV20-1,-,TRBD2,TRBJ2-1,CSARGGAASGRSYNEQFF,TGCAGTGCTAGGGGGGGGGCGGCTAGCGGGAGGTCGTACAATGAGCAGTTCTTC
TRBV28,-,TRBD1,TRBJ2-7,CASSQGQGKGKQYF,TGTGCCAGCAGTCAAGGACAGGGGAAAGGGAAGCAGTACTTC
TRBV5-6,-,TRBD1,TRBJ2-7,CASSIQSGQDEQYF,TGTGCCAGCAGCATTCAATCGGGACAGGACGAGCAGTACTTC
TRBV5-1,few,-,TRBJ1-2,CASSLNDNYGYTF,TGCGCCAGCAGCTTGAATGATAACTATGGCTACACCTTC
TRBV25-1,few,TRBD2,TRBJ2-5,CASSDGTSNLETQYF,TGTGCCAGCAGTGACGGGACTAGCAATTTAGAGACCCAGTACTTC
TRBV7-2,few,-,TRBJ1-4,CASSLWGERREKLFF,TGTGCCAGCAGCTTATGGGGGGAACGGCGAGAAAAACTGTTTTTT
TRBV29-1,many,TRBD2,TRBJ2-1,CSVVSGGYNNEQFF,TGCAGCGTTGTATCGGGGGGATACAACAATGAGCAGTTCTTC
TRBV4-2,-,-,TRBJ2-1,CASSQVFGTDTYNEQFF,TGTGCCAGCAGCCAAGTCTTTGGGACGGATACATACAATGAGCAGTTCTTC
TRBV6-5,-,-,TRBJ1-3,CASSYSEGTSGNTIYF,TGTGCCAGCAGTTACTCGGAGGGGACGTCTGGAAACACCATATATTTT
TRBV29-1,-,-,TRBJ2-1,CSVEGPTNNYEQFF,TGCAGCGTAGAGGGACCGACAAATAATTATGAGCAGTTCTTC
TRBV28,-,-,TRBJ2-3,CASSLSGISGDTQYF,TGTGCCAGCAGTTTATCGGGGATTTCTGGAGATACGCAGTATTTT
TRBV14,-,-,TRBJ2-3,CASSQASLLDTQYF,TGTGCCAGCAGCCAAGCTTCTCTTCTAGATACGCAGTATTTT
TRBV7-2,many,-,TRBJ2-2,CASSQTGQHNTGELFF,TGTGCCAGCAGCCAAACCGGACAGCACAACACCGGGGAGCTGTTTTTT
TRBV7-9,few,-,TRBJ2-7,CASSLVRGPPYEQYF,TGTGCCAGCAGCTTAGTTCGCGGCCCCCCCTACGAGCAGTACTTC
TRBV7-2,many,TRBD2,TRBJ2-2,CASSRGLAGGVELFF,TGTGCCAGCAGCCGTGGACTAGCGGGGGGAGTGGAGCTGTTTTTT
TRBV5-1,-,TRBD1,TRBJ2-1,CASSGQGVDKSSYNEQFF,TGCGCCAGCAGCGGACAGGGGGTAGATAAGAGCTCCTACAATGAGCAGTTCTTC
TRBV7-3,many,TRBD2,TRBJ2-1,CASSLLAGGNEQFF,TGTGCCAGCAGCTTATTAGCGGGGGGGAATGAGCAGTTCTTC
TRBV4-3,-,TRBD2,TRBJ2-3,CASSPDRTSGYTDTQYF,TGCGCCAGCAGCCCGGACCGGACTAGCGGGTACACAGATACGCAGTATTTT
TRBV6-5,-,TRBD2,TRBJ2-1,CASSYTGGPHNEQFF,TGTGCCAGCAGTTACACGGGAGGGCCCCACAATGAGCAGTTCTTC
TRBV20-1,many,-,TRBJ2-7,CSARFFSGTPLVEQYF,TGCAGTGCTAGATTTTTTTCCGGGACCCCTTTGGTCGAGCAGTACTTC
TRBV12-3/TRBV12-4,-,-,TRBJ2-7,CASSLGSFSYEQYF,TGTGCCAGCAGTTTGGGTTCTTTCTCCTACGAGCAGTACTTC
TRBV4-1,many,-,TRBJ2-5,CASSQDRYRQETQYF,TGCGCCAGCAGCCAAGATCGTTACAGACAAGAGACCCAGTACTTC
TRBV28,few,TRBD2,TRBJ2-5,CASSPLAQQETQYF,TGTGCCAGCAGCCCACTAGCGCAGCAAGAGACCCAGTACTTC
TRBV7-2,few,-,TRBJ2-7,CASSSRAGPYEQYF,TGTGCCAGCAGCTCACGGGCGGGACCATACGAGCAGTACTTC
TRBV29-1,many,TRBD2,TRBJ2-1,CSAEGLESYNEQFF,TGCAGCGCCGAGGGACTAGAAAGCTACAATGAGCAGTTCTTC
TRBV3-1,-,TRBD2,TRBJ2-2,CASRPSGRAGELFF,TGTGCCAGCAGACCTAGCGGGAGGGCCGGGGAGCTGTTTTTT
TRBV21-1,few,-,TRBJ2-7,CASSSRGTGAHPSYEQYF,TGTGCCAGCAGCAGCCGGGGGACAGGGGCCCACCCTTCCTACGAGCAGTACTTC
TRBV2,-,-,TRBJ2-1,CASSTDRDTLYNEQFF,TGTGCCAGCAGTACCGATCGGGACACCTTATACAATGAGCAGTTCTTC
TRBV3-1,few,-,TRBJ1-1,CASSQDRAVGANTEAFF,TGTGCCAGCAGCCAAGACAGGGCGGTGGGAGCGAACACTGAAGCTTTCTTT
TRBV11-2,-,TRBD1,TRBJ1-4,CASSSGTGAEKLFF,TGTGCCAGCAGCTCCGGGACAGGGGCTGAAAAACTGTTTTTT
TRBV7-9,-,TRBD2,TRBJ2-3,CASRNRSGSNTDTQYF,TGTGCCAGCAGAAATCGTAGCGGGAGTAACACAGATACGCAGTATTTT
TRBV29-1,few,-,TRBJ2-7,CSVGLSAEYYEQYF,TGCAGCGTTGGGTTGTCTGCGGAGTACTACGAGCAGTACTTC
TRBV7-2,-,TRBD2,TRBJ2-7,CASSRGLAGGTSYEQYF,TGTGCCAGCAGCCGCGGACTAGCGGGAGGAACCTCCTACGAGCAGTACTTC
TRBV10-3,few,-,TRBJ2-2,CAISEEITGELFF,TGTGCCATCAGTGAGGAGATCACCGGGGAGCTGTTTTTT
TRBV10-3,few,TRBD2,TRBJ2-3,CAVSMGLAGGTDTQYF,TGTGCCGTATCAATGGGCCTAGCGGGAGGCACAGATACGCAGTATTTT
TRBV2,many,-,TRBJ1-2,CASSQQGVRGYTF,TGTGCCAGCAGCCAACAAGGAGTAAGGGGCTACACCTTC
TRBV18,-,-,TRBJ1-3,CASSPYGETIYF,TGTGCCAGCTCACCCTACGGAGAGACCATATATTTT
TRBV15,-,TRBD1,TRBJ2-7,CATSKAKGQARFYEQYF,TGTGCCACCAGCAAAGCGAAAGGACAGGCGCGATTCTACGAGCAGTACTTC
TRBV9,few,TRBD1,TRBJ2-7,CASSAPGQGVYEQYF,TGTGCCAGCAGCGCCCCCGGACAGGGTGTCTACGAGCAGTACTTC
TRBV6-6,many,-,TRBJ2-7,CASSYSDSYEQYF,TGTGCCAGCAGTTACTCGGACAGCTACGAGCAGTACTTC
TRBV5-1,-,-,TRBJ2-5,CASSLGAAPETQYF,TGCGCCAGCAGCTTGGGTGCGGCTCCAGAGACCCAGTACTTC
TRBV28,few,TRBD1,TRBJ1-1,CASSLLAPTGGNTEAFF,TGTGCCAGCAGTTTATTAGCCCCGACAGGGGGGAACACTGAAGCTTTCTTT